This T cell receptor beta chain was recorded in a study of yellow fever vaccine responses in identical twins. Regarding this clonotype: Its antigen remains unidentified.

Trimming removed 1 base from V and 6 bases from J, with 12 bases in between. The V gene's germline CDR1 is LGHNA and CDR2 YSLEER. The CDR3 runs to 14 residues. MiXCR, applied by TCRdb to the RT-PCR reads, yields one record per CDR3 protein. The sample has roughly 36,000 distinct CDR3 sequences, approximately 54% seen once. Study results and limitations: Each twin's T cell response to the vaccine was reported to look partly convergent and partly personalized.

The sample in question was T cells from blood (PBMCs), unsorted or a sorted subset (not recorded which), obtained before or after yellow fever vaccination (not recorded which). The chain is built from TRBV4-3 and TRBJ1-2; perhaps TRBD1 as D (5 bases). This TCR came from a young woman who received the yellow fever vaccine. The CDR3 bases are TGCGCCAGCAGCCAAGCCGGGACCCCAAATGGCTACACCTTC. Translating gives CASSQAGTPNGYTF.